This is a list of T cell receptor beta chains from one sample in a study of cytomegalovirus exposure and HLA in healthy donors. Repertoires were generated with immunoSEQ multiplex PCR, while TCRdb's copy carries only in-frame clones and drops some. Among about 160,000 clones listed, approximately 85% were seen once. Sequenced: PBMCs. These receptors were taken from a man younger than 30 in good health and CMV-seropositive. Both conserved end residues are part of each CDR3. The D gene is left open where the match is weak.

TRBV5-4	TRBD1	TRBJ2-5	CASSKGTDQETQYF
TRBV19	TRBD1	TRBJ1-5	CASSRTGVQPQHF
TRBV2	NA	TRBJ1-3	CASSIDRVNSGNTIYF
TRBV6-1	NA	TRBJ1-4	CASSEAEQSSEKLFF
TRBV5-7	TRBD1	TRBJ2-6	CASGPNRGDISGANVLTF
TRBV7-2	TRBD1	TRBJ2-1	CASSQGGQGIDEQFF
TRBV28	NA	TRBJ2-7	CASSSDSSYEQYF
TRBV6-1	NA	TRBJ2-6	CASSGDRWANGLTF
TRBV5-1	TRBD1	TRBJ1-4	CASSDRPGQLNEKLFF
TRBV9	NA	TRBJ2-7	CASSVSSQPYEQYF
TRBV11-2	TRBD2	TRBJ2-5	CASSLSGNQETQYF
TRBV2	TRBD1	TRBJ1-1	CASSGQGAAEAFF
TRBV9	NA	TRBJ2-5	CASSVGLGANQETQYF
TRBV4-1	NA	TRBJ2-7	CASSQDRAEGLDQQYF
TRBV2	TRBD2	TRBJ2-3	CASPAPGLAGHVSTDTQYF
TRBV6-1	TRBD1	TRBJ2-2	CASNRQGANTGELFF
TRBV11-2	NA	NA	CASSNPGQGEQYF
TRBV19	NA	TRBJ2-1	CASSSSRGYNEQFF
TRBV7-8	TRBD2	TRBJ2-1	CASSLVGTINNEQFF
TRBV6-5	TRBD2	TRBJ2-1	CASSYGGGVYEQFF
TRBV4-3	NA	TRBJ1-1	CASSQDVTRGAVRDTEAFF
TRBV9	TRBD2	TRBJ2-7	CASSVGGTSAYEQYF
TRBV30	NA	TRBJ1-5	CAWSAGAVAPQHF
TRBV2	NA	TRBJ2-2	CASSPRAYTGELFF
TRBV7-9	NA	TRBJ2-7	CASSSGVSSYEQYF
TRBV6-5	NA	TRBJ1-2	CASSKTGQADYGYTF
TRBV7-6	NA	TRBJ2-4	CASSLGGLGIQYF
TRBV7-3	TRBD2	TRBJ2-7	CASSDYGLAETYEQYF
TRBV4-1	NA	TRBJ2-5	CASSKGFGEETQYF
TRBV10-3	NA	TRBJ1-2	CAIRGNGGYTF
TRBV7-2	TRBD2	TRBJ2-3	CASSLGTSHLLDTQYF